This is a list of T cell receptor beta chains from one sample in a study of T-cell memory formation after mild COVID-19. Via MiXCR, TCRdb re-called the 5' RACE reads, giving one row per CDR3 protein. The table lists about 160,000 distinct CDR3 sequences, 30% to 35% of them singletons. Sequencing used PBMCs or a T cell subset sorted from them (not recorded which). All receptors derive from an adult woman who had mild COVID-19 (a few samples of this study predate the infection). Cell type and time point are not known. CDR3s include the opening cysteine and the closing phenylalanine or tryptophan. A D gene is named only where the DNA matches it firmly. Size is stated for part of the rows, as once, few or many counts, or as a class when the clone is expanded.

>TRBJ2-5|13|TRBV29-1|-|few
TGCAGCGTTGAAGGAGGCAGACAAGAGACCCAGTACTTC
CSVEGGRQETQYF
>TRBJ2-3|15|TRBV5-5|TRBD1|-
TGTGCCAGCAGCTTGGGACAGGGGGGTCCAGATACGCAGTATTTT
CASSLGQGGPDTQYF
>TRBJ1-2|14|TRBV4-2|TRBD1|few
TGTGCCAGCAGCCAAGATGGGACAGCCGATGGCTACACCTTC
CASSQDGTADGYTF
>TRBJ2-3|16|TRBV11-3|-|-
TGTGCCAGCAGCTCCAGGGCGGGGGCCCGCACAGATACGCAGTATTTT
CASSSRAGARTDTQYF
>TRBJ2-2|14|TRBV2|-|-
TGTGCCAGCAGTGGTGAATCTATCCCCGGGGAGCTGTTTTTT
CASSGESIPGELFF
>TRBJ2-1|14|TRBV27|-|few
TGTGCCAGCAGTTTTCTACAGGCCTACAATGAGCAGTTCTTC
CASSFLQAYNEQFF
>TRBJ2-1|15|TRBV5-1|TRBD2|-
TGCGCCAGCAGCTTCGTGAGCGGGAGGGACAATGAGCAGTTCTTC
CASSFVSGRDNEQFF
>TRBJ2-7|14|TRBV7-2|-|few
TGTGCCAGCAGCTTCGGGGACTTAAACTACGAGCAGTACTTC
CASSFGDLNYEQYF
>TRBJ2-3|15|TRBV4-3|-|once
TGCGCCAGCAGCCTCGACACCTGGACCACAGATACGCAGTATTTT
CASSLDTWTTDTQYF
>TRBJ2-7|12|TRBV7-2|-|-
TGTGCCAGCAGCTTAGCCGACTACGAGCAGTACTTC
CASSLADYEQYF
>TRBJ2-7|13|TRBV11-2|-|once
TGTGCCAGCAGCGGAATGGTGACTTACGAGCAGTACTTC
CASSGMVTYEQYF
>TRBJ2-5|17|TRBV20-1|TRBD2|many
TGCAGTGCTAGAACGGGACTAGCGGGGGGGCCGAGGGAGACCCAGTACTTC
CSARTGLAGGPRETQYF
>TRBJ1-6|14|TRBV7-2|-|-
TGTGCCAGCAGCTTAGGGGGGGGCGTGTCACCCCTCCACTTT
CASSLGGGVSPLHF
>TRBJ2-2|16|TRBV4-1|TRBD1|few
TGCGCCAGCAGCCAAGGCAGGGGGCGCAGGTCCGGGGAGCTGTTTTTT
CASSQGRGRRSGELFF
>TRBJ2-3|13|TRBV20-1|TRBD1|-
TGCAGTGCCTCGACAGGGAACACAGATACGCAGTATTTT
CSASTGNTDTQYF
>TRBJ2-5|15|TRBV7-6|TRBD2|-
TGTGCCAGCAGCTTAGGAGGCGGGGGTTCGGAGACCCAGTACTTC
CASSLGGGGSETQYF
>TRBJ1-2|14|TRBV29-1|-|-
TGCAGCGTTGAAGATGGTGTGGGCCACTATGGCTACACCTTC
CSVEDGVGHYGYTF
>TRBJ2-1|13|TRBV6-6|-|-
TGTGCCAGCAGCGTCAGGGCCGTCTATGAGCAGTTCTTC
CASSVRAVYEQFF
>TRBJ2-2|16|TRBV9|-|-
TGTGCCAGCAGCGTAGGCGGCCAGGAGAACACCGGGGAGCTGTTTTTT
CASSVGGQENTGELFF
>TRBJ1-6|15|TRBV25-1|-|-
TGTGCCAGCAGTGAGGCAGGGAAGGGTAATTCACCCCTCCACTTT
CASSEAGKGNSPLHF
>TRBJ1-5|15|TRBV15|-|-
TGTGCCACCAGCAGCGCTGGGGCGCGGGATCAGCCCCAGCATTTT
CATSSAGARDQPQHF
>TRBJ2-5|16|TRBV2|-|few
TGTGCCAGCAGCGCCGCCCGGGCGAGGGAACAAGAGACCCAGTACTTC
CASSAARAREQETQYF
>TRBJ2-2|15|TRBV12-3/TRBV12-4|TRBD2|-
TGTGCCAGCACCCCGGGGACTAGCGGGAGAGGGGAGCTGTTTTTT
CASTPGTSGRGELFF
>TRBJ2-7|15|TRBV7-2|-|many
TGTGCCAGCAGCTATCAGGGGCCTCCTACCTACGAGCAGTACTTC
CASSYQGPPTYEQYF
>TRBJ2-1|15|TRBV30|TRBD2|few
TGTGCCTGGAGGGGGAGCGGGAGCCCCTACAATGAGCAGTTCTTC
CAWRGSGSPYNEQFF
>TRBJ2-1|15|TRBV20-1|-|few
TGCAGTGCTCTAACCGGGACCCTCCTTTACAATGAGCAGTTCTTC
CSALTGTLLYNEQFF
>TRBJ2-5|14|TRBV5-4|-|-
TGTGCCAGCAGCGACCCGGGACTGCAAGAGACCCAGTACTTC
CASSDPGLQETQYF
>TRBJ2-7|20|TRBV6-2/TRBV6-3|TRBD2|-
TGTGCCAGCAGTTACACACCCTCCGGGACTAGCGGGCCAAGCTCCTACGAGCAGTACTTC
CASSYTPSGTSGPSSYEQYF
>TRBJ1-2|16|TRBV7-9|TRBD1|once
TGTGCCAGCAGCTTCCAACCGGGACAGGGTGAAAATGGCTACACCTTC
CASSFQPGQGENGYTF
>TRBJ1-1|16|TRBV5-6|-|-
TGTGCCAGCAGCTTCGGCACGGACCTTATGAACACTGAAGCTTTCTTT
CASSFGTDLMNTEAFF
>TRBJ2-7|14|TRBV12-3/TRBV12-4|TRBD1|few
TGTGCCAGCACCTCACAGGGGGCTATCTCCGAGCAGTACTTC
CASTSQGAISEQYF
>TRBJ2-1|11|TRBV30|-|-
TGTGCCTGGAGTGTTGTCAATGAGCAGTTCTTC
CAWSVVNEQFF
>TRBJ2-2|17|TRBV20-1|-|few
TGCAGTGCTAGAGTCCCATTGGGGACCTACAGGGCCGGGGAGCTGTTTTTT
CSARVPLGTYRAGELFF
>TRBJ1-2|17|TRBV5-6|-|-
TGTGCCAGCAGCTTGGATCCCCACAGGAACCTCTTCTATGGCTACACCTTC
CASSLDPHRNLFYGYTF
>TRBJ1-6|14|TRBV15|-|few
TGTGCCACCAGCAGAGGACAGGAGAATTCACCCCTCCACTTT
CATSRGQENSPLHF
>TRBJ2-4|12|TRBV11-3|-|-
TGTGCCAGCAGCTTCACAGGGAACATTCAGTACTTC
CASSFTGNIQYF
>TRBJ2-3|14|TRBV9|TRBD2|-
TGTGCCAGCAGCGAGAGCGGGGGGGCAGATACGCAGTATTTT
CASSESGGADTQYF
>TRBJ2-5|12|TRBV29-1|-|few
TGCAGCCCGACCGCAGGGGACGAGACCCAGTACTTC
CSPTAGDETQYF
>TRBJ1-1|12|TRBV12-3/TRBV12-4|-|-
TGTGCCAGCAGGTCGGACGCAGCGTTAACTTTCTTT
CASRSDAALTFF
>TRBJ2-3|17|TRBV12-3/TRBV12-4|TRBD2|-
TGTGCCAGCAGTTTCGCGGCGACTAGCGGGGCCGCAGATACGCAGTATTTT
CASSFAATSGAADTQYF
>TRBJ2-1|14|TRBV20-1|TRBD2|once
TGCAGTGCTGGGGGGGACTATTCCTACAATGAGCAGTTCTTC
CSAGGDYSYNEQFF
>TRBJ1-1|14|TRBV5-6|-|-
TGTGCCAGCAGCTTAGGGCAGGGCTACACTGAAGCTTTCTTT
CASSLGQGYTEAFF
>TRBJ2-1|12|TRBV29-1|TRBD1|-
TGCAGCGCGCCGGGACAGGGGAGTGAGCAGTTCTTC
CSAPGQGSEQFF
>TRBJ2-3|16|TRBV4-2|-|-
TGTGCCAGCAGCCAAGAGATGGCGGCTAGCACAGATACGCAGTATTTT
CASSQEMAASTDTQYF
>TRBJ2-7|15|TRBV7-9|TRBD2|few
TGTGCCAGCAGCTTAATGGCGGGAGCGGCCATCGAGCAGTACTTC
CASSLMAGAAIEQYF
>TRBJ2-1|13|TRBV4-2|TRBD2|few
TGTGCCAGCAGCCAACCCAGCGGGAGGTTTCAGTTCTTC
CASSQPSGRFQFF
>TRBJ1-1|13|TRBV20-1|-|-
TGCAGTGCTAGAGGGACAGCCAAAGGCGAAGCTTTCTTT
CSARGTAKGEAFF
>TRBJ1-2|12|TRBV30|-|-
TGTGCCTCAAACTCCAGGGCGTATGGCTACACCTTC
CASNSRAYGYTF
>TRBJ2-7|14|TRBV6-6|-|-
TGTGCCAGCAGTAAAATGACACCGACCTACGAGCAGTACTTC
CASSKMTPTYEQYF
>TRBJ1-5|16|TRBV5-1|TRBD1|few
TGCGCCAGCAGCTTGGAGGGACAGGGAAGCAATCAGCCCCAGCATTTT
CASSLEGQGSNQPQHF
>TRBJ1-1|15|TRBV4-3|-|-
TGCGCCAGCAGCCTAATGAGGACAGTGAACACTGAAGCTTTCTTT
CASSLMRTVNTEAFF
>TRBJ2-3|15|TRBV5-1|TRBD2|-
TGCGCCAGCAGTCTCGGGAGGGCCGGTGCAGATACGCAGTATTTT
CASSLGRAGADTQYF
>TRBJ2-1|14|TRBV7-2|-|-
TGTGCCAGCAGCTTTCTTGGTCTATTCGATGAGCAGTTCTTC
CASSFLGLFDEQFF
>TRBJ2-7|11|TRBV30|TRBD1|-
TGTGCCTGCGGCAGGGGGCTCGAGCAGTACTTC
CACGRGLEQYF